This T cell receptor beta chain appears in the sequencing data of a study of response to subunit inactivated influenza vaccine. The CDR3 spans 17 residues. The germline V gene has CDR1 SGHTA and CDR2 FQGNSA. V lost 2 bases and J lost 7; bases outside the gene matches: 10. Ten or more counts support this clonotype. Its specificity is not known. In TCRdb, the RT-PCR reads were re-called with MiXCR into one record per CDR3 protein. The profile covers roughly 160,000 distinct CDR3 sequences, with roughly a tenth appearing a single time and around 12% taken by the ten largest. Broader study findings: It was suggested by the authors that few new T cells are recruited by each seasonal influenza vaccination.

This TCR came from a man between 45 and 60 years old who received an inactivated influenza vaccine. The V and J genes are TRBV7-2 and TRBJ2-4; 11 positions match TRBD2. The sample was non-naive T cells sorted from PBMCs, taken 45 days after vaccination. CDR3: CASSLFLPSGGRNIQYF. The DNA for the CDR3 is TGTGCCAGCAGCTTATTCCTGCCTAGCGGGGGGCGGAACATTCAGTACTTC.